Listed below are T cell receptor beta chains from one sample, sequenced in a study of regulatory dendritic cells for organ transplantation. The assay was immunoSEQ multiplex PCR, and TCRdb's table has in-frame clones only and misses some. The sample contains roughly 30,000 clones, approximately 82% of which appear only once. The material sequenced was naive CD8+ T cells from blood. The receptors originated from a human donor in good health. Each CDR3 is given with its conserved first and last residue. A D gene is named only where the DNA matches it firmly. Size is stated for part of the rows, as once, few or many counts, or as a class when the clone is expanded.

clone_size d_call j_call v_call cdr3_aa cdr3_nt
NA NA TRBJ2-5 TRBV5-6 CASSLAPVGETQYF TGTGCCAGCAGCTTGGCTCCGGTCGGGGAGACCCAGTACTTC
NA NA TRBJ2-7 TRBV4-2 CASSQEGGGYYEQYF TGTGCCAGCAGCCAAGAAGGTGGGGGCTACTACGAGCAGTACTTC
NA TRBD2 TRBJ2-2 TRBV27 CASSLRLAGANTGELFF TGTGCCAGCAGTCTAAGACTAGCGGGGGCCAACACCGGGGAGCTGTTTTTT
few TRBD1 TRBJ1-2 TRBV2 CAQTGTGAVGYTF TGTGCCCAAACCGGGACAGGCGCCGTTGGCTACACCTTC
few TRBD1 TRBJ1-5 TRBV10-3 CAISDGDRDVGQPQHF TGTGCCATCAGTGATGGGGACAGGGACGTAGGTCAGCCCCAGCATTTT
NA NA TRBJ1-1 TRBV9 CASSVGSSPNTEAFF TGTGCCAGCAGCGTAGGTAGTTCACCGAACACTGAAGCTTTCTTT
once NA TRBJ2-2 TRBV6-1 CASSELGAGELFF TGTGCCAGCAGTGAATTAGGGGCCGGGGAGCTGTTTTTT
NA NA TRBJ1-1 TRBV5-1 CASSLAPGAMNTEAFF TGCGCCAGCAGCTTGGCCCCGGGAGCGATGAACACTGAAGCTTTCTTT
NA NA TRBJ1-3 TRBV19 CASSINWGRAPGNTIYF TGTGCCAGTAGTATAAACTGGGGGAGGGCCCCTGGAAACACCATATATTTT
NA TRBD2 TRBJ2-1 TRBV11-3 CASSPDLAGGEQFF TGTGCCAGCAGCCCCGACTTAGCGGGCGGGGAGCAGTTCTTC
NA NA TRBJ2-3 TRBV7-2 CASSPGETQYF TGTGCCAGCAGCCCTGGAGAGACGCAGTATTTT
NA NA TRBJ2-3 TRBV5-3 CARSLEGRDSKTDTQYF TGTGCCAGAAGCCTGGAGGGCCGGGACAGCAAAACAGATACGCAGTATTTT
NA NA TRBJ2-7 TRBV13 CASSLGKRREQYF TGTGCCAGCAGCTTAGGTAAGAGGCGGGAGCAGTACTTC
NA NA TRBJ1-6 TRBV14 CASSQEYSYNSPLHF TGTGCCAGCAGCCAAGAGTACTCCTATAATTCACCCCTCCACTTT
NA NA TRBJ2-3 TRBV27 CASSSAWTDFTDTQYF TGTGCCAGCAGTTCTGCCTGGACAGACTTCACAGATACGCAGTATTTT
NA TRBD1 TRBJ2-7 TRBV11-2 CASSETGYEQYF TGTGCCAGCAGCGAGACAGGGTACGAGCAGTACTTC
few NA TRBJ1-1 TRBV4-1 CASSQEITGKETNTEAFF TGCGCCAGCAGCCAAGAGATCACAGGGAAGGAAACGAACACTGAAGCTTTCTTT
NA TRBD1 TRBJ1-5 TRBV19 CASSTNRGGNQPQHF TGTGCCAGTAGTACCAACAGGGGAGGAAATCAGCCCCAGCATTTT
NA NA TRBJ2-5 TRBV7-9 CASSPTRSGETQYF TGTGCCAGCAGCCCGACTAGGTCTGGGGAGACCCAGTACTTC
NA NA TRBJ2-2 TRBV12-5 CASGLRGGPTGELFF TGTGCTAGTGGTTTGAGGGGGGGGCCTACCGGGGAGCTGTTTTTT
NA TRBD1 TRBJ1-3 TRBV9 CASSARTGGYNTIYF TGTGCCAGCAGCGCCCGGACAGGGGGCTACAACACCATATATTTT
NA TRBD1 TRBJ2-7 TRBV4-1 CASSHGTGAYEQYF TGCGCCAGCAGCCATGGGACAGGGGCCTACGAGCAGTACTTC
NA TRBD2 TRBJ2-1 TRBV29-1 CSVEDPSAGLHNEQFF TGCAGCGTTGAAGATCCGTCAGCGGGGCTACACAATGAGCAGTTCTTC
few NA TRBJ1-5 TRBV7-6 CASSLALGDTQPQHF TGTGCCAGCAGCTTAGCGCTAGGGGACACTCAGCCCCAGCATTTT
few TRBD1 TRBJ1-2 TRBV4-1 CASSQESGGRGNYGYTF TGCGCCAGCAGCCAAGAGTCAGGGGGGAGAGGTAACTATGGCTACACCTTC
NA NA TRBJ1-1 TRBV20-1 CSVGQGTEAFF TGCAGTGTTGGTCAGGGGACTGAAGCTTTCTTT
NA NA TRBJ2-7 TRBV19 CASSVGLSYEQYF TGTGCCAGTAGTGTAGGGCTTTCCTACGAGCAGTACTTC
few NA TRBJ1-1 TRBV11-3 CASSLSRATEAFF TGTGCCAGCAGCTTAAGCAGGGCAACTGAAGCTTTCTTT
NA TRBD1 TRBJ1-2 TRBV6-5 CASSRTGKGDGYTF TGTGCCAGCAGCCGGACAGGGAAGGGAGATGGCTACACCTTC
NA TRBD1 TRBJ2-7 TRBV4-3 CASSQGQGVAYEQYF TGCGCCAGCAGCCAGGGGCAGGGGGTAGCCTACGAGCAGTACTTC
NA NA TRBJ2-5 TRBV6-5 CASSYSIEETQYF TGTGCCAGCAGTTACTCGATAGAAGAGACCCAGTACTTC
NA TRBD2 TRBJ2-1 TRBV5-6 CASSLDTGRAAYNEQFF TGTGCCAGCAGCCTAGATACCGGGAGGGCAGCCTACAATGAGCAGTTCTTC
NA TRBD1 TRBJ2-7 TRBV11-2 CASSLAGTGNEQYF TGTGCCAGCAGCCTGGCCGGGACAGGGAACGAGCAGTACTTC
NA NA TRBJ1-1 TRBV2 CASMEEVRRRRSEAFF TGTGCCAGCATGGAGGAAGTGAGACGGCGTCGGTCTGAAGCTTTCTTT
NA TRBD2 TRBJ2-5 TRBV25-1 CASSVRGGKETQYF TGTGCCAGCAGTGTGCGGGGGGGCAAAGAGACCCAGTACTTC
once TRBD1 TRBJ1-1 TRBV5-1 CASSFGQGSTEAFF TGCGCCAGCAGCTTTGGACAGGGGAGCACTGAAGCTTTCTTT
NA TRBD1 TRBJ1-6 TRBV13 CASSLEQGQGSSPLHF TGTGCCAGCAGCCTTGAGCAGGGACAGGGGTCTTCACCCCTCCACTTT
once TRBD1 TRBJ1-1 TRBV5-6 CASSLRDRVGTEAFF TGTGCCAGCAGCTTACGCGACAGGGTCGGAACTGAAGCTTTCTTT
NA NA TRBJ1-1 TRBV7-2 CASSLGREGPDEAFF TGTGCCAGCAGCTTAGGGCGGGAAGGGCCAGATGAAGCTTTCTTT
once NA TRBJ1-2 TRBV30 CAWTHGVGLFYGYTF TGTGCCTGGACCCACGGAGTGGGGCTGTTCTATGGCTACACCTTC
once TRBD2 TRBJ2-1 TRBV18 CASSPPPGGYNEQFF TGTGCCAGCTCACCCCCCCCGGGGGGATACAATGAGCAGTTCTTC
NA TRBD1 TRBJ1-1 TRBV12-5 CASGFRTGGETEAFF TGTGCTAGTGGTTTCCGGACAGGGGGAGAGACTGAAGCTTTCTTT